This TCR beta chain derives from a study of cytomegalovirus exposure and HLA in healthy donors. Comments on this clone: The antigen is unknown.

Sequencing was performed with immunoSEQ multiplex PCR; in TCRdb, only in-frame clones are kept and a portion is missing. The data hold 130,000 or so clones, with over 85% observed a single time. This CDR3 has 16 residues. V lost 2 bases to trimming and J lost 1 base, with 15 bases between them. Germline V gene sequence: CDR1 MNHEY, CDR2 SVGAGI. Study results and caveats: Testing in vitro showed a few CMV-associated chains specific for CMV antigens. A later analysis found first-cohort TCR clusters tended to co-occur in the 95 to 150 validation repertoires. Published work reported that the classifier diagnosed cytomegalovirus status with high specificity and sensitivity. Altogether, 150 or so TCR beta chains were recorded as cytomegalovirus-associated.

Sequences were obtained from PBMCs. V and J are TRBV6-5 and TRBJ2-7; D call uncertain. The source of this sequence is a woman younger than 30 in good health and CMV-seronegative. The CDR3 protein is CASSYGRPVASYEQYF. The DNA of the CDR3 is TGTGCCAGCAGTTACGGGCGCCCAGTCGCGTCCTACGAGCAGTACTTC.